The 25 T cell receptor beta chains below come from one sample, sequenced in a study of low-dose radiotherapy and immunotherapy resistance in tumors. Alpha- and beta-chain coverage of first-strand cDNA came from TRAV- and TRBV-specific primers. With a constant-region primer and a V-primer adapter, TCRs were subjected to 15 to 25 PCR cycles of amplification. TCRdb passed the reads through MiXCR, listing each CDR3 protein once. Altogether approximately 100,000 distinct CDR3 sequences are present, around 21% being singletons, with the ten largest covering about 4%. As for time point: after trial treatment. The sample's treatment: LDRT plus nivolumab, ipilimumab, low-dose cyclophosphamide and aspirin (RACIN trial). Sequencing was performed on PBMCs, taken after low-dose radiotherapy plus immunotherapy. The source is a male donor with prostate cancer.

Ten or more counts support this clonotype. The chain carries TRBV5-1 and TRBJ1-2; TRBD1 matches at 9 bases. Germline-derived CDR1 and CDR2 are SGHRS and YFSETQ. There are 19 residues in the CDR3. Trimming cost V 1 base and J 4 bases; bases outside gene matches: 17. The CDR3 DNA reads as TGCGCCAGCAGCTTGACAGGGGGCGAGTTACGTCGGGTTAGCTATGGCTACACCTTC. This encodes CASSLTGGELRRVSYGYTF.

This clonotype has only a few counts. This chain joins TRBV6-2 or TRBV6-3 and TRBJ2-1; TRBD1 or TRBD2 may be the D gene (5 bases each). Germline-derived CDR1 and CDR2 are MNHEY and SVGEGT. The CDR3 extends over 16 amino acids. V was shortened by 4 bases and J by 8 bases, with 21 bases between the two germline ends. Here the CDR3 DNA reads TGTGCCAGCAGTTCCCGAGGGACCCTCATATCCGATGAGCAGTTCTTC. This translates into CASSSRGTLISDEQFF.

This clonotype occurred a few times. CDR3 sequence reads: CASSLETGENTIYF. The DNA for the CDR3 is TGTGCCAGCTCACTCGAGACAGGGGAAAACACCATATATTTT. V gene TRBV18 combines with J gene TRBJ1-3; the match to TRBD1 covers 8 bases. Trimming cost V 4 bases and J 6 bases; bases outside gene matches: 5. Germline values: CDR1 KGHSH, CDR2 LQKENI. The CDR3 consists of 14 residues.

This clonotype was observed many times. The CDR3 reads CSAPAMDQQETQYF. The CDR3, as DNA: TGCAGTGCCCCGGCGATGGACCAACAAGAGACCCAGTACTTC. This chain uses TRBV20-1 with TRBJ2-5; no clear D gene. The CDR3 extends over 14 amino acids. Germline V gene data show CDR1 as DFQATT and CDR2 as SNEGSKA (reference sequence). V lost 6 bases to trimming and J lost 2 bases, with 16 bases between them.

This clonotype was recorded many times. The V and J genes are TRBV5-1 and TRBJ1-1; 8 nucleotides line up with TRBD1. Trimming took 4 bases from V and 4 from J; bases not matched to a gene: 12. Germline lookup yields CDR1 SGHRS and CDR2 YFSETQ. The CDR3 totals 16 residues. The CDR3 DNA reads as TGCGCCAGCAGCCCCCAGGGGGCGGAGAAGGCCACTGAAGCTTTCTTT. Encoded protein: CASSPQGAEKATEAFF.

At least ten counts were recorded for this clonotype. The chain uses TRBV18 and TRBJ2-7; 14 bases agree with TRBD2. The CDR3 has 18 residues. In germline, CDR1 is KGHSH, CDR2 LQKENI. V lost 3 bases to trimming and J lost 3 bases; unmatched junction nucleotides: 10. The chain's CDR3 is CASSPRTSGGPRGYEQYF. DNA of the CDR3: TGTGCCAGCTCACCCCGGACTAGCGGGGGGCCGCGGGGCTACGAGCAGTACTTC.

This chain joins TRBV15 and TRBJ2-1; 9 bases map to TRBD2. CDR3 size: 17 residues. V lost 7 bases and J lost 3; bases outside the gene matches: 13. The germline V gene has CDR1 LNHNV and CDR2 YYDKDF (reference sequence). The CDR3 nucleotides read TGTGCCACCACAGATCCCAGGGGTAGCGGGAGCTACAATGAGCAGTTCTTC. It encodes CATTDPRGSGSYNEQFF.

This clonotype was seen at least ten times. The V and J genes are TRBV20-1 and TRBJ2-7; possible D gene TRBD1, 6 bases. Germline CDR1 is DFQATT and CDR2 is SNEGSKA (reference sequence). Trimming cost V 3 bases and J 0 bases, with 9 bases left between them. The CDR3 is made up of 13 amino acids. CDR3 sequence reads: CSASADSSYEQYF. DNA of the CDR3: TGCAGTGCTAGCGCGGACAGCTCCTACGAGCAGTACTTC.

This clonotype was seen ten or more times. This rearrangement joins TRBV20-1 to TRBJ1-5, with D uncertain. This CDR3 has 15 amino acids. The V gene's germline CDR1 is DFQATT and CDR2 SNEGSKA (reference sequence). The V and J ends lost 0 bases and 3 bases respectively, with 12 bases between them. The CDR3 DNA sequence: TGCAGTGCTAGAGATAGCCAGGCCTACAATCAGCCCCAGCATTTT. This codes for CSARDSQAYNQPQHF.

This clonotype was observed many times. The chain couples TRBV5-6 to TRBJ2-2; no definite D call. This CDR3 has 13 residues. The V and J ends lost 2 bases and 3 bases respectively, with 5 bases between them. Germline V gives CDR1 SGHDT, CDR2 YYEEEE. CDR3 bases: TGTGCCAGCAGCTTACAATACACCGGGGAGCTGTTTTTT. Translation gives CASSLQYTGELFF.

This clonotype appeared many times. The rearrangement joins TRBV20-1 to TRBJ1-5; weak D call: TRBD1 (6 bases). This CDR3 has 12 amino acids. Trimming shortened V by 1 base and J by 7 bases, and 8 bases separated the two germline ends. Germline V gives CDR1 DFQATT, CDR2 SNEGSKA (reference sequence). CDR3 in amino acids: CSARGGGQPQHF. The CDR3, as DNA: TGCAGTGCTAGAGGGGGGGGCCAGCCCCAGCATTTT.

The CDR3 nucleotides read TGTGCCGCGGCCAAAGCGGGAGGCCTCAATGAGCAGTTCTTC. Translating gives CAAAKAGGLNEQFF. V usage is TRBV27 and J usage is TRBJ2-1, with TRBD2 matching over 9 bases. The CDR3 loop spans 14 amino acids. The junction had 11 bases not matched to a gene; V was cut back by 11 bases and J by 6 bases. Germline values: CDR1 MNHEY, CDR2 SMNVEV (reference sequence).

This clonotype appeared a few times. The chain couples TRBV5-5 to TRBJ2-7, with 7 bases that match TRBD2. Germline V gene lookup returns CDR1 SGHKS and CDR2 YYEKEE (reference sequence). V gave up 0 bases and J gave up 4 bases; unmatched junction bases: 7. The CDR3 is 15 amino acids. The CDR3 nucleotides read TGTGCCAGCAGCTTGGTGGGGGGGAGTGGGTACGAGCAGTACTTC. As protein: CASSLVGGSGYEQYF.

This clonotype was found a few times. In DNA form, the CDR3 reads TGTGCCAGCAGTGAGGGGGCCATAGTTCAGCCCCAGCATTTT. Translating it yields CASSEGAIVQPQHF. The genes are TRBV6-2 or TRBV6-3 and TRBJ1-5, with 7 positions matching TRBD1. The J segment lost 6 bases and the V segment lost 5 bases, leaving 7 bases of the junction unmatched. Germline V lookup: CDR1 MNHEY, CDR2 SVGEGT. This CDR3 has 14 residues.

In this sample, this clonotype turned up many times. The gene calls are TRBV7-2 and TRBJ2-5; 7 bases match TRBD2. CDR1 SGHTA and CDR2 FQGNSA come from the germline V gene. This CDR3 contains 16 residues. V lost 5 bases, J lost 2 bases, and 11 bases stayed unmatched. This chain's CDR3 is CASSASSPGLQETQYF. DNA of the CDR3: TGTGCCAGCAGCGCTTCGTCCCCGGGACTACAAGAGACCCAGTACTTC.

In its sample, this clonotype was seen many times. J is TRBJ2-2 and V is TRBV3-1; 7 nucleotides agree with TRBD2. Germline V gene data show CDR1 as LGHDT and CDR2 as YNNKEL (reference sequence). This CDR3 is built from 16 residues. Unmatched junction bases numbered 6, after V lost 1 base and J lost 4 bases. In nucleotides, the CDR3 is TGTGCCAGCAGCCAAGTTTCTAGCGGAGCCACCGGGGAGCTGTTTTTT. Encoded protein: CASSQVSSGATGELFF.

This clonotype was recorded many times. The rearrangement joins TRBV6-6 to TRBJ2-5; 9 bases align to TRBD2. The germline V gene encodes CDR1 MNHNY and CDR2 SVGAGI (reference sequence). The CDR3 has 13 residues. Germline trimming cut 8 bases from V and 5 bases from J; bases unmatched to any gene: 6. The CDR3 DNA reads TGTGCCAGCGGCGGGGGGGCGGGTGAGACCCAGTACTTC. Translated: CASGGGAGETQYF.

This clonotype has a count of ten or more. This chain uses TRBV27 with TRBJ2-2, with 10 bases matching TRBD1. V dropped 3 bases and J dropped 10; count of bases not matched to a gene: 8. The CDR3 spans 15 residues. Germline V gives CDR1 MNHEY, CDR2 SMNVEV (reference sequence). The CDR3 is CASSLWTGGREELFF. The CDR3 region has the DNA TGTGCCAGCAGTTTGTGGACAGGGGGTCGAGAGGAGCTGTTTTTT.

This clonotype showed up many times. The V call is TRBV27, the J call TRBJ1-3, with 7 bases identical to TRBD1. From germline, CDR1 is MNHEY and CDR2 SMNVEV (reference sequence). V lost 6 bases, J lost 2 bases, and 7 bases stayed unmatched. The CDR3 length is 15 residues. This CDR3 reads CASSRTGQAGNTIYF. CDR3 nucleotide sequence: TGTGCCAGCAGCCGGACAGGACAAGCTGGAAACACCATATATTTT.

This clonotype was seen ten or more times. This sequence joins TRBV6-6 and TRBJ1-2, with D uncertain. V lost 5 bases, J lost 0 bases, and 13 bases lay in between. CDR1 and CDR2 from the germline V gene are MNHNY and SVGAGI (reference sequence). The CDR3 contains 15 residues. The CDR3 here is CASSHRTASNYGYTF. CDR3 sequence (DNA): TGTGCCAGCAGTCATCGGACCGCGTCTAACTATGGCTACACCTTC.

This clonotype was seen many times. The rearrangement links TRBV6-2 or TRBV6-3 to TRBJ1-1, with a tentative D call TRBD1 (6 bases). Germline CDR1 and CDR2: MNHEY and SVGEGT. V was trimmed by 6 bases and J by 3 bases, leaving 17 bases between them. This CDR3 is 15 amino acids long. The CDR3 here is CASRPTGQGHTEAFF. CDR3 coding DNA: TGTGCCAGCAGACCAACAGGGCAAGGACACACTGAAGCTTTCTTT.

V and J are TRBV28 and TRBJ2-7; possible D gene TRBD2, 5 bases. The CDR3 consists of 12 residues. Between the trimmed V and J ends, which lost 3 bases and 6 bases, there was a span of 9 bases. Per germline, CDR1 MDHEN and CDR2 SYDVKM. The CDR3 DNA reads TGTGCCAGCAGTTTCAGAGGGATCGAGCAGTACTTC. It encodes CASSFRGIEQYF.

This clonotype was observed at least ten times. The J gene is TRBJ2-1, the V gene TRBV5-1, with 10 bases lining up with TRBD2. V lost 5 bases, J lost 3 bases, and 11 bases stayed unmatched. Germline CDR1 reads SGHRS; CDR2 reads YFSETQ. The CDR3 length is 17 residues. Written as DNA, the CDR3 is TGCGCCAGCAGGTCCGGGAGCGGGGGGGGATACTACAATGAGCAGTTCTTC. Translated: CASRSGSGGGYYNEQFF.

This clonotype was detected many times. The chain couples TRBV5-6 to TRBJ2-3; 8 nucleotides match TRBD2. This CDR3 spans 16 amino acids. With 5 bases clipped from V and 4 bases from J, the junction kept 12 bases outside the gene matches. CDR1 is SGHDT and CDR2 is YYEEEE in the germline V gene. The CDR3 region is CASSSPWRGVADTQYF. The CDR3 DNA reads TGTGCCAGCAGTTCCCCTTGGCGGGGGGTGGCAGATACGCAGTATTTT.

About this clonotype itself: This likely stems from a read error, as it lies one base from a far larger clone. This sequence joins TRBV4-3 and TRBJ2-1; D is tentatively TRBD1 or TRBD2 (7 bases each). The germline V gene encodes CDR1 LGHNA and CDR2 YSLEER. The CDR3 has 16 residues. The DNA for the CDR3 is TGCGCCAGCAGCCGAGGCAGGGGGGGGCTCCACAATGGGCAGTTCTTC. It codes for CASSRGRGGLHNGQFF.